These 10 T cell receptor beta chains came from one sample sequenced in a study of T cell responses to AZD1222 COVID-19 vaccine (dated by TCRdb to the early 2020s). Read against the paper, the sample's time point label means: baseline before first vaccination. Library method: the immunoSEQ multiplex PCR assay. In TCRdb, the immuneACCESS table is reduced to in-frame sequences with V and J assigned. These tables do not hold every clone; where another copy was compared, an unresolved V gene accounts for under half, and the others remain unexplained. The sample table shows 85,000 to 130,000 clones, and roughly 88% are seen once. The ten largest clones add up to about 4.9% of the sample. Source: peripheral blood, taken on day 0 of AZD1222 vaccination. All receptors derive from an adult in good health.

This clone was detected once. This chain joins TRBV19 and TRBJ2-1, with TRBD1 matching over 7 bases. V gave up 6 bases and J gave up 9 bases; unmatched junction bases: 5. The length of the CDR3 is 12 residues. CDR1 LNHDA and CDR2 SQIVND come from the germline V gene (reference sequence). The CDR3 region is CASSEGGIEQFF. In nucleotides, the CDR3 is TGTGCCAGTAGCGAAGGGGGCATTGAGCAGTTCTTC.

The chain recombines TRBV18 with TRBJ2-1; no clear D gene. Germline values: CDR1 KGHSH, CDR2 LQKENI. Trimming shortened V by 2 bases and J by 10 bases, and 9 bases separated the two germline ends. The CDR3 has 12 residues. The CDR3 nucleotides are TGTGCCAGCTCACCAGCACTCTGGGAGCAGTTCTTC. It codes for CASSPALWEQFF.

The rearrangement links TRBV19 to TRBJ2-6; D is unclear. V lost 6 bases, J lost 0 bases, and 3 bases lay in between. CDR3 size: 13 residues. Germline CDR1 and CDR2: LNHDA and SQIVND (reference sequence). CDR3 DNA sequence: TGTGCCAGTAGGATCTCTGGGGCCAACGTCCTGACTTTC. It encodes CASRISGANVLTF.

This clone was found a few times. The J gene is TRBJ1-2, the V gene TRBV7-2; the match to TRBD1 covers 9 bases. The CDR3 has 15 amino acids. The junction had 8 bases not matched to a gene; V was cut back by 5 bases and J by 4 bases. The germline CDR1 and CDR2 sequences are SGHTA and FQGNSA. The CDR3 coding sequence is TGTGCCAGCAGCCCTTCCTCGACAGGGGGCTATGGCTACACCTTC. It codes for CASSPSSTGGYGYTF.

V gene TRBV30 combines with J gene TRBJ1-2; TRBD1 is a possible D gene (5 bases). The ends were cut back, 7 bases at V and 4 bases at J, with 13 bases in the middle. This CDR3 spans 12 amino acids. Germline V gene lookup returns CDR1 GTSNPN and CDR2 SVGIG (reference sequence). The DNA for the CDR3 is TGTGCCTACGCCCGGGGGACCTATGGCTACACCTTC. Translated, it gives CAYARGTYGYTF.

The chain has TRBV18 and TRBJ1-1; 7 bases are a match to TRBD1. This CDR3 has 16 residues. With V trimmed by 5 bases and J by 3 bases, 12 bases remained unmatched. Germline V gives CDR1 KGHSH, CDR2 LQKENI. CDR3 loop: CASSTRQGIGYTEAFF. In DNA, the CDR3 is TGTGCCAGCTCAACACGACAGGGTATCGGTTACACTGAAGCTTTCTTT. Full variable domain (outside the CDR3, taken from reference TRBV18 and TRBJ1-1): NAGVMQNPRHLVRRRGQEARLRCSPMKGHSHVYWYRQLPEEGLKFMVYLQKENIIDESGMPKERFSAEFPKEGPSILRIQQVVRGDSAAYFCASSTRQGIGYTEAFFGQGTRLTVV.

This clone has just one count. The rearrangement joins TRBV5-4 to TRBJ2-7; tentatively, D is TRBD2 (6 bases). V was pared by 2 bases and J by 0 bases, with 12 bases between. Germline CDR1 SGHNT, CDR2 YYREEE (reference sequence). The CDR3 spans 15 residues. The CDR3 spells CASSFRIADSYEQYF. The CDR3 DNA follows: TGTGCCAGCAGCTTCCGAATAGCGGACTCCTACGAGCAGTACTTC.

J is TRBJ2-2 and V is TRBV7-3; 12 bases are shared with TRBD2. Germline V gene sequence: CDR1 SGHTA, CDR2 FQGTGA. This CDR3 is built from 16 residues. V lost 2 bases to trimming and J lost 8 bases; unmatched junction nucleotides: 6. The CDR3 protein is CASSLGGLAGKGELFF. DNA for the CDR3: TGTGCCAGCAGCTTAGGAGGACTAGCGGGAAAGGGGGAGCTGTTTTTT.

The chain employs TRBV15 and TRBJ1-2, with D maybe TRBD1 (5 bases). The ends were cut back, 4 bases at V and 0 bases at J, with 12 bases in the middle. CDR1 and CDR2 from the germline V gene are LNHNV and YYDKDF (reference sequence). The CDR3 has 15 amino acids. Written as DNA, the CDR3 is TGTGCCACCAGCATGGGGGGGTTAGCTAACTATGGCTACACCTTC. This encodes CATSMGGLANYGYTF.

This chain joins TRBV13 and TRBJ1-1; D call uncertain. Trimming left V 6 bases short and J 1 base short, with 15 bases between. Per the germline V gene, CDR1 is PRHDT and CDR2 is FYEKMQ (reference sequence). CDR3 length: 15 amino acids. For the CDR3, the DNA is TGTGCCAGCAGTTCTCATTGGAGAGGGAACACTGAAGCTTTCTTT. It encodes CASSSHWRGNTEAFF.